The 2 T cell receptor beta chains listed next were all sequenced from one sample in a study of control samples from healthy donors and cancer patients. The table came from immunoSEQ multiplex PCR; TCRdb's copy has only in-frame clones and leaves some out. The table has fewer than 100,000 clones, around 80% seen once. The sample was blood. The origin of the receptors is a woman in her sixties in good health.

This clone occurred once. V and J are TRBV3-1 (or the pseudogene TRBV3-2) and TRBJ2-5; 10 positions agree with TRBD2. CDR1 is LGHDT, CDR2 YNNKEL, per germline (reference sequence). The CDR3 contains 16 residues. V was pared by 2 bases and J by 1 base, with 4 bases of the junction left unmatched. The CDR3 sequence is CASSQIAGGIQETQYF. In DNA, the CDR3 is TGTGCCAGCAGCCAAATAGCGGGGGGAATCCAAGAGACCCAGTACTTC.

The genes are TRBV6-5 and TRBJ2-3, with D possibly matching TRBD2 (6 bases). CDR3 length: 14 amino acids. V was pared by 8 bases and J by 2 bases, with 14 bases between. Germline V gene data show CDR1 as MNHEY and CDR2 as SVGAGI. The CDR3 DNA is TGTGCCAGCCAGGCAGGCGGGGCCACAGATACGCAGTATTTT. It translates to CASQAGGATDTQYF.